This record looks at one TCR beta chain sequence and its context. The antigen remains unidentified. This sample is part of a study of prognosis after radiotherapy for stage I lung cancer. The study amplified the TCR beta CDR3 region from genomic DNA. This amplification was carried out by two rounds of multiplex PCR. Specific primers for each TRBV and TRBJ gene were what first-round PCR used. TCRdb itself ran the multiplex PCR reads through MiXCR, one entry per CDR3 protein. The repertoire consists of some 17,000 distinct CDR3 sequences, with around 42% occurring once and the leading ten covering approximately 40%. CDR1 and CDR2 (germline): MNHEY, SVGAGI. The CDR3 covers 12 residues. The V and J ends lost 3 bases and 7 bases respectively, with 7 bases between them. Study results and limitations: It was not determined whether the expanded TCR clones were tumor-specific.

This material consisted of PBMCs, taken before or after stereotactic body radiation therapy (not recorded which). V gene TRBV6-5 combines with J gene TRBJ1-5; D not certain. The receptor comes from a donor at least 50 years old with non-small cell lung cancer. Here the CDR3 DNA reads TGTGCCAGCAGTTATCCCGGGCAGCCCCAGCATTTT. As protein: CASSYPGQPQHF.